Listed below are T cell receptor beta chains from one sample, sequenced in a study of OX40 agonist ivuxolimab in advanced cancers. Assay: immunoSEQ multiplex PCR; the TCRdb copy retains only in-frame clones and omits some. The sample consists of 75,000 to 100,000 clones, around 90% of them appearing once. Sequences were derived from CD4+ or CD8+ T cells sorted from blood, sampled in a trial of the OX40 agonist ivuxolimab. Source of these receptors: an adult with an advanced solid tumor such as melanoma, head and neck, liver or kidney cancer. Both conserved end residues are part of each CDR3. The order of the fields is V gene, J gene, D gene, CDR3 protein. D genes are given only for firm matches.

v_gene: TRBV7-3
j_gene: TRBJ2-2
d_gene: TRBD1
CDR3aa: CASSREGTANTGELFF

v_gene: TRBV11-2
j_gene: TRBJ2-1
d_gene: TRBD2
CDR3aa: CASNHPGLAGANEQFF

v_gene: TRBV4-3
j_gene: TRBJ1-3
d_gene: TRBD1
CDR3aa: CASSQRDRGRGNTIYF

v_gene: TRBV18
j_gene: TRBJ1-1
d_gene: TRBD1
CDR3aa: CASSRDRLNTEAFF

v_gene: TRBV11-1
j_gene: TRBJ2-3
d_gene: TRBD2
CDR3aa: CASSSRGGGQSTQYF

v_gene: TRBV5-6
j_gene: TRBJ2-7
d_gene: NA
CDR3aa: CASSLIAAYEQYF

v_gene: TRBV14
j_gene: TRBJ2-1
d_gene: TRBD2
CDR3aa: CASSQSARLAGPDEQFF

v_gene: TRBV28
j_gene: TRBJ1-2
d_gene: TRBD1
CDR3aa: CASSPKQGRSTKGYTF

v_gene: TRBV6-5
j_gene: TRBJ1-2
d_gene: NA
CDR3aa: CASRGLNYYGYTF

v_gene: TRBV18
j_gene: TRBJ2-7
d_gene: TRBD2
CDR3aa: CASSPSQAGSSYEQYF

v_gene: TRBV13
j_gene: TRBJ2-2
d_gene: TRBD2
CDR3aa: CASSSTGLAGANTGELFF

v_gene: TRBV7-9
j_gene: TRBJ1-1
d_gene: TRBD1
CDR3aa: CASSGQGPNTEAFF

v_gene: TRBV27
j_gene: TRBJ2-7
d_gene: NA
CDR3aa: CASSREDYF

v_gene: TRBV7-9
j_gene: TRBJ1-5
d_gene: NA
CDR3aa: CASSPDGDQPQHF

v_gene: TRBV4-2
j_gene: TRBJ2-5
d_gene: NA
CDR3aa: CASSQEGAGEETQYF